Listed here are 22 T cell receptor beta chains from one sample, sequenced in a study of blood T cell repertoires in COVID-19. The method was immunoSEQ multiplex PCR; TCRdb's version includes in-frame clones alone and lacks a portion of them. Altogether roughly 140,000 clones are present, over 70% being singletons, with the ten largest covering 1.7%. The sequenced sample consisted of peripheral blood. These receptors were collected from a woman aged 45-65 years with acute or convalescent COVID-19.

This clone was observed a single time. In nucleotides, the CDR3 is TGTGCCAGCAGTTACAGAGCTAGCAATCAGCCCCAGCATTTT. The encoded protein is CASSYRASNQPQHF. This sequence joins TRBV6-5 and TRBJ1-5; unclear D gene. There are 14 residues in the CDR3. Germline CDR1 reads MNHEY; CDR2 reads SVGAGI. V lost 2 bases to trimming and J lost 0 bases, with 5 bases between them.

The chain has TRBV6-5 and TRBJ2-7; TRBD2 might be the D (5 bases). The germline V gene encodes CDR1 MNHEY and CDR2 SVGAGI. The V end was cut by 6 bases, the J end by 0 bases, with 12 bases between. The CDR3 has 14 residues. The CDR3 here is CASSSEAYSYEQYF. The CDR3 nucleotides are TGTGCCAGCAGCTCGGAGGCATACTCCTACGAGCAGTACTTC.

The genes are TRBV7-3 and TRBJ2-3; TRBD2 agrees at 8 bases. The CDR3 runs 15 residues. V was pared by 5 bases and J by 1 base, with 5 bases of the junction left unmatched. The germline gives CDR1 SGHTA, CDR2 FQGTGA. The CDR3 nucleotides read TGTGCCAGCAGCAGACGTAGCGGGGGCACAGATACGCAGTATTTT. This encodes CASSRRSGGTDTQYF.

This clone came up once. The chain has TRBV9 and TRBJ1-1; tentative D call: TRBD1 (6 bases). The CDR3 sequence is 14 residues long. Germline V gene lookup returns CDR1 SGDLS and CDR2 YYNGEE. V was trimmed by 3 bases and J by 4 bases, leaving 13 bases between them. CDR3 sequence reads: CASSAQGTGTEAFF. The CDR3 DNA is TGTGCCAGCAGCGCTCAGGGGACCGGCACTGAAGCTTTCTTT. The complete variable domain, with remaining parts taken from reference TRBV9 and TRBJ1-1, reads DSGVTQTPKHLITATGQRVTLRCSPRSGDLSVYWYQQSLDQGLQFLIQYYNGEERAKGNILERFSAQQFPDLHSELNLSSLELGDSALYFCASSAQGTGTEAFFGQGTRLTVV.

The V call is TRBV3-1 (or the pseudogene TRBV3-2), the J call TRBJ1-6; D gene unclear. The CDR3 is 16 residues long. Germline V gives CDR1 LGHDT, CDR2 YNNKEL (reference sequence). V lost 4 bases, J lost 0 bases, and 10 bases lay in between. CDR3: CASSPRGSSYNSPLHF. The CDR3 coding sequence is TGTGCCAGCAGCCCACGAGGAAGCTCCTATAATTCACCCCTCCACTTT.

V gene TRBV12-3 or TRBV12-4 combines with J gene TRBJ1-2; unclear D gene. The length of the CDR3 is 11 residues. V lost 6 bases, J lost 7 bases, and 9 bases lay in between. As DNA, the CDR3 is TGTGCCAGCAGCCGGAGCGGTGGCTACACCTTC. Translated: CASSRSGGYTF.

The genes are TRBV11-3 and TRBJ2-7; 11 bases match TRBD2. The length of the CDR3 is 16 residues. With 5 bases clipped from V and 4 bases from J, the junction kept 10 bases outside the gene matches. The V gene's germline CDR1 is SGHNT and CDR2 YENEEA. This chain's CDR3 is CASSPGPLAGVYEQYF. In nucleotides, the CDR3 is TGTGCCAGCAGCCCCGGGCCACTAGCGGGAGTGTACGAGCAGTACTTC.

The chain uses TRBV24-1 and TRBJ1-2; D not certain. This CDR3 comprises 13 residues. CDR1 KGHDR and CDR2 SFDVKD come from the germline V gene. The V and J ends lost 2 bases and 4 bases respectively, with 7 bases between them. The CDR3 sequence: CATSDSDIYGYTF. CDR3 sequence (DNA): TGTGCCACCAGTGATTCTGACATCTATGGCTACACCTTC.

The rearrangement uses TRBV19 and TRBJ1-5; D might be TRBD1 (5 bases). Germline values: CDR1 LNHDA, CDR2 SQIVND (reference sequence). V was cut by 8 bases and J by 0 bases, with 14 bases left in between. The CDR3 is made up of 15 amino acids. This CDR3 is CASGGSVYSNQPQHF. The DNA for the CDR3 is TGTGCCAGTGGGGGGTCGGTTTATAGCAATCAGCCCCAGCATTTT.

The genes are TRBV18 and TRBJ2-1; TRBD2 aligns across 12 bases. With 3 bases clipped from V and 8 bases from J, the junction kept 5 bases outside the gene matches. Germline CDR1 KGHSH, CDR2 LQKENI. This CDR3 is built from 15 residues. The CDR3 reads CASSPLAGGAYEQFF. CDR3 nucleotides: TGTGCCAGCTCACCTCTAGCGGGAGGGGCCTATGAGCAGTTCTTC.

The V gene is TRBV27, the J gene TRBJ1-4, with 8 bases lining up with TRBD1. Losses at the gene ends were 6 bases for V and 6 bases for J; bases not matched to a gene: 6. Germline V CDR1 and CDR2: MNHEY, SMNVEV (reference sequence). The CDR3 runs to 14 residues. In DNA form, the CDR3 reads TGTGCCAGCAGCCTACAGGGGGTAGATGAAAAACTGTTTTTT. This gives the protein CASSLQGVDEKLFF.

This sequence joins TRBV18 and TRBJ2-3; 7 bases line up with TRBD1. This CDR3 spans 15 amino acids. V shed 6 bases and J 0 bases; nucleotides not matched to a gene: 6. The germline CDR1 and CDR2 sequences are KGHSH and LQKENI. The CDR3 loop reads CASSMGQRSTDTQYF. In nucleotides, the CDR3 is TGTGCCAGCTCCATGGGACAGCGTAGCACAGATACGCAGTATTTT.

The rearrangement joins TRBV9 to TRBJ1-2; D is undetermined. Germline V gene lookup returns CDR1 SGDLS and CDR2 YYNGEE. This CDR3 has 13 amino acids. V lost 4 bases and J lost 6, with 13 bases in between. The CDR3 bases are TGTGCCAGCAGCAGCCGTCCCATCGATGGCTACACCTTC. Its protein is CASSSRPIDGYTF.

The chain joins TRBV18 to TRBJ2-7; 11 positions match TRBD1. J gave up 7 bases and V 6 bases, and 8 bases lay outside the gene matches. CDR1 is KGHSH, CDR2 LQKENI, per germline. This CDR3 has 14 amino acids. In DNA form, the CDR3 reads TGTGCCAGCTCTCCCCCCGGGACAGGGGGGGAGCAGTACTTC. Its translation is CASSPPGTGGEQYF.

V and J are TRBV7-2 and TRBJ2-3, with a weak D call TRBD2 (6 bases). Germline CDR1 SGHTA, CDR2 FQGNSA. Trimming left V 1 base short and J 6 bases short, with 8 bases between. This CDR3 is 13 amino acids long. The CDR3 DNA follows: TGTGCCAGCAGCTTAGGGAGGGCGGATACGCAGTATTTT. Its protein is CASSLGRADTQYF.

CDR3 nucleotide sequence: TGTGCCAGCAGTTCGCGAGATGGCTACACCTTC. It codes for CASSSRDGYTF. The V gene is TRBV27, the J gene TRBJ1-2; D unclear. The CDR3 covers 11 residues. The V gene lost 4 bases and the J gene lost 6 bases, with 6 bases spanning the gap. CDR1 and CDR2 from the germline V gene are MNHEY and SMNVEV (reference sequence).

The chain joins TRBV19 to TRBJ1-5; D perhaps matches TRBD1 (6 bases). Germline CDR1 and CDR2: LNHDA and SQIVND (reference sequence). Trimming shortened V by 10 bases and J by 7 bases, and 23 bases separated the two germline ends. The CDR3 runs to 15 residues. The CDR3 DNA reads TGTGCCAAATTATACGCCTGGTGGGGGCGACAGCCCCAGCATTTT. Protein sequence: CAKLYAWWGRQPQHF.

This clone was seen a single time. CDR3 sequence reads: CASSSGLAGVNEQFF. CDR3 nucleotide sequence: TGCGCCAGCAGCTCCGGACTAGCGGGAGTCAATGAGCAGTTCTTC. This chain joins TRBV5-1 and TRBJ2-1, with 13 bases aligning to TRBD2. The CDR3 runs 15 residues. Losses at the gene ends were 3 bases for V and 6 bases for J; bases not matched to a gene: 3. Germline values: CDR1 SGHRS, CDR2 YFSETQ.

The chain combines TRBV24-1 with TRBJ2-7; possibly TRBD2 for D (5 bases). This CDR3 is 11 amino acids long. The germline V and J ends were trimmed by 4 bases and 7 bases, with 7 bases remaining between them. The V gene's germline CDR1 is KGHDR and CDR2 SFDVKD. CDR3 coding DNA: TGTGCCACCAGTGACCGGGGTGAGCAGTACTTC. Its translation is CATSDRGEQYF.

The V and J genes are TRBV7-9 and TRBJ1-5, with D perhaps matching TRBD1 (6 bases). V shed 3 bases and J shed 2 bases, with 8 bases lying between them. The CDR3 contains 14 residues. The germline V gene encodes CDR1 SEHNR and CDR2 FQNEAQ (reference sequence). CDR3 loop: CASSFEGGNQPQHF. In DNA, the CDR3 is TGTGCCAGCAGCTTTGAGGGGGGCAATCAGCCCCAGCATTTT.

This rearrangement joins TRBV6-1 to TRBJ2-3; perhaps TRBD2 as D (7 bases). Trimming took 3 bases from V and 4 from J, leaving 14 bases between them. Per the germline V gene, CDR1 is MNHNS and CDR2 is SASEGT. The CDR3 is made up of 15 amino acids. Written as DNA, the CDR3 is TGTGCCAGCAGTGAGGGGGGGGCGGCTCCAGATACGCAGTATTTT. Protein product: CASSEGGAAPDTQYF.

The chain carries TRBV4-2 and TRBJ2-3; D may be TRBD2 (6 bases). The germline V gene has CDR1 LGHNA and CDR2 YNFKEQ. Trimming took off 0 bases at V and 0 bases at J, with 13 bases between the two ends. This CDR3 contains 17 residues. CDR3 nucleotides: TGTGCCAGCAGCCAAGAAAAGGCGGGGTATAGCACAGATACGCAGTATTTT. Residues: CASSQEKAGYSTDTQYF.